This T cell receptor (beta chain) was found in a study of blood T cell repertoires in COVID-19 (dated by TCRdb to about 2020). At the level of the whole study: The collaborator samples originated in the United States, Italy and Spain and spanned the acute and convalescent phases of COVID-19. The material from the prospective study consisted of cDNA or gDNA derived from T cells, B-cell-depleted T cells, or PBMCs. The dataset comprised deeply sampled blood TCRbeta repertoires from subjects exposed to, actively infected with, or recovered from COVID-19. The repertoires were made available in a free public database intended to serve as a resource for research on the immune response to SARS-CoV-2. Samples came from the ongoing ImmuneRACE study (first 160 participants) plus 1,254 subjects from 6 global collaborators. Nearly every sample came with metadata listing a de-identified subject ID, COVID-19 status, age in years and sex. Where available, HLA class I and class II types were obtained from metadata supplied by the sample provider rather than from assay-based typing.

With regard to this clone: It lacks a known antigen. The record has no base qualities; no much larger clone is one base away.

Overall study results and their limits: The amount of clinical and demographic metadata varied by source and participant and was provided uncurated.

The immunoSEQ Assay, a bias-controlled multiplex PCR, was used to amplify TCRbeta CDR3 regions from genomic DNA. In the original analysis: Within the assay, amplification of reference gene primers was used to estimate how many nucleated cells each sample contained. Sequence reads were collapsed and filtered to measure the absolute abundance of every unique TCRbeta CDR3 rearrangement. For each sample, productive Simpson clonality was calculated as the square root of Simpson's diversity index across productive rearrangements. TCRdb mirrors the immuneACCESS table, restricted to in-frame sequences. Some clones are absent from its copies; in checked studies, under half trace to an unresolved V gene, and the reason for the others is unknown. D and trimming come from the DNA, and the V and J calls and clone size come from that table. This sample holds 110,000 to 150,000 clones; about four fifths were observed only once. The ten largest account for 1.5% to 2% of the sample.

Enrolling through a virtual design, the prospective study's participants ranged in age from roughly 18 to 100 years and lived across 20 to 30 United States geographic areas. In the prospective study, participants were assigned to cohorts based on the clinical history participants reported in a screening survey and a study questionnaire. A participant counted as exposed if, within 2 weeks of entering the study, that participant had been in contact with someone who had a PCR-confirmed or clinician-diagnosed COVID-19 case. In the prospective study, mobile phlebotomists collected whole blood, serum and a nasopharyngeal or oropharyngeal swab from each participant. Participants in the prospective study had the option to provide additional blood draws and questionnaires over a roughly two-month period. Before DNA extraction, prospective study blood samples were shipped either frozen or at room temperature.

Trimming takes 1 base off V and 8 bases off J; junction bases not matched to a gene: 10. CDR1 and CDR2, per the germline V gene (reference sequence), are LGHDT and YNNKEL. Taken from cysteine to phenylalanine, the CDR3 has 16 residues. Just the 48-base CDR3 DNA is kept, in frame starting at base 1. The clonotype comes from a young woman who had been exposed to COVID-19. Sequencing was performed on PBMCs or T cells enriched from blood (not recorded which). The V and J genes are TRBV3-1 (or the pseudogene TRBV3-2) and TRBJ1-2; 10 junctional bases match TRBD1. The CDR3 protein sequence reads: CASSQGAGDRGSGYTF. The sequenced DNA: TGTGCCAGCAGCCAAGGGGCCGGGGACAGGGGATCGGGCTACACCTTC.